The 14 T cell receptor beta chains below were found in one sample sequenced in a study of shared clonotypes between healthy human individuals. The method was immunoSEQ multiplex PCR; TCRdb's version includes in-frame clones alone and lacks a portion of them. The sample contains approximately 1.9 million clones, around 93% of which appear only once. Terminally differentiated effector memory CD45RA+ cells were left out of the naive CD8 fraction, which was CD45RO-negative and positively selected for CCR7. The sequenced material came from naive CD8+ T cells from PBMCs. The receptors here all came from a man aged 18 to 29 in good health. Some clones in this sample may be carry-over from other donors' samples.

The chain combines TRBV5-4 with TRBJ1-2, with 8 bases matching TRBD1. The CDR3 is made up of 16 amino acids. CDR1 is SGHNT and CDR2 is YYREEE in the germline V gene (reference sequence). J lost 3 bases, V lost 5 bases, and 12 bases had no gene match. CDR3 DNA: TGTGCCAGCAGTTCCATGACAGGGGTAATCGACTATGGCTACACCTTC. This sequence encodes CASSSMTGVIDYGYTF.

This clone was observed a single time. It is unclear where the CDR3 begins or ends on the DNA, so no DNA is shown, and the CDR3 is as TCRdb lists it. This rearrangement joins TRBV27 to TRBJ1-2. CDR1 and CDR2 from the germline V gene are MNHEY and SMNVEV (reference sequence). The CDR3 extends over 15 residues, inclusive of both ends. The CDR3 is CASSFGSGNLYGYTF.

CDR3: CASSGVDGLRGSRTDTQYF. Written as DNA, the CDR3 is TGTGCCAGCAGCGGAGTAGATGGGCTTAGGGGGAGTCGCACAGATACGCAGTATTTT. The chain links TRBV9 to TRBJ2-3; weak D call: TRBD1 (6 bases). Trimming took off 3 bases at V and 1 base at J, with 24 bases between the two ends. Germline assignment: CDR1 SGDLS and CDR2 YYNGEE. This CDR3 has 19 residues.

A note on this clone: A read error may produce the germline difference seen at one junction end. The CDR3 region is CASNELAGGYNEQFF. The CDR3 DNA follows: TGTGCCAGCAATGAACTAGCGGGAGGCTACAATGAGCAGTTCTTC. V gene TRBV2 combines with J gene TRBJ2-1; 12 bases map to TRBD2. Germline V gene lookup returns CDR1 SNHLY and CDR2 FYNNEI. The CDR3 has 15 amino acids.

The chain recombines TRBV19 with TRBJ2-2, with D possibly matching TRBD2 (6 bases). The V and J ends lost 5 bases and 6 bases respectively, with 19 bases between them. This CDR3 region has 16 residues. Germline V CDR1 and CDR2: LNHDA, SQIVND (reference sequence). The DNA of the CDR3 is TGTGCCAGTAGTCGCGGGGTCGGGCTCCCCCCCGGGGAGCTGTTTTTT. This gives the protein CASSRGVGLPPGELFF.

V gene TRBV6-6 combines with J gene TRBJ1-5; D unresolved. Germline V CDR1 and CDR2: MNHNY, SVGAGI (reference sequence). The length of the CDR3 is 16 residues. V lost 2 bases and J 0 bases, leaving 11 bases between the germline ends. CDR3 sequence reads: CASSYGPVGSNQPQHF. The CDR3 bases are TGTGCCAGCAGTTACGGGCCTGTGGGTAGCAATCAGCCCCAGCATTTT.

The V gene is TRBV5-6, the J gene TRBJ2-7, with unresolved D. V dropped 2 bases and J dropped 3 bases, with 9 bases sitting between them. This CDR3 spans 13 amino acids. Per the germline V gene, CDR1 is SGHDT and CDR2 is YYEEEE. The CDR3 region has the DNA TGTGCCAGCAGCTTCGACGGAGACTACGAGCAGTACTTC. This translates into CASSFDGDYEQYF.

This clone was seen more than once but under ten times. This chain links TRBV6-1 with TRBJ1-2; D ambiguous. The CDR3 runs to 9 residues. Per germline, CDR1 MNHNS and CDR2 SASEGT. V lost 10 bases and J lost 8, with 8 bases in between. The CDR3 loop is CANAQGYTF. CDR3 in DNA: TGTGCCAATGCCCAAGGCTACACCTTC.

There are a few counts of this clone. The J gene is TRBJ1-2, the V gene TRBV7-9; 7 nucleotides line up with TRBD1. After removal of 2 bases from V and 8 bases from J, the junction contained 14 bases not matched to a gene. The CDR3 sequence is 16 residues long. CDR1 and CDR2 (germline): SEHNR, FQNEAQ (reference sequence). The DNA of the CDR3 is TGTGCCAGCAGCTTATTCGACAGGGAGTCGATAGGGGGCTACACCTTC. Amino acid sequence: CASSLFDRESIGGYTF.

The gene calls are TRBV2 and TRBJ1-2; no firm D call. The V gene lost 0 bases and the J gene lost 4 bases, with 12 bases spanning the gap. Germline V gene data show CDR1 as SNHLY and CDR2 as FYNNEI. There are 15 residues in the CDR3. CDR3: CASSEADRIPYGYTF. Here the CDR3 DNA reads TGTGCCAGCAGTGAAGCAGATCGGATTCCCTATGGCTACACCTTC.

The gene calls are TRBV28 and TRBJ2-3; D perhaps matches TRBD2 (5 bases). This CDR3 comprises 16 residues. CDR1 and CDR2 from the germline V gene are MDHEN and SYDVKM. V was trimmed by 4 bases and J by 0 bases, leaving 14 bases between them. The CDR3 region has the DNA TGTGCCAGCAGTTGGGCCTTAGCGACTAGCACAGATACGCAGTATTTT. Translating it yields CASSWALATSTDTQYF.

V gene TRBV7-2 combines with J gene TRBJ2-5; TRBD2 matches at 7 bases. J was trimmed by 5 bases and V by 5 bases; bases with no gene match: 14. This CDR3 comprises 16 residues. The V gene's germline CDR1 is SGHTA and CDR2 FQGNSA. The CDR3 DNA reads TGTGCCAGCAGCAGAGGACTAGAGAAGGGTCGGGAGACCCAGTACTTC. As protein: CASSRGLEKGRETQYF. Full variable domain (remainder filled in from reference TRBV7-2 and TRBJ2-5): GAGVSQSPSNKVTEKGKDVELRCDPISGHTALYWYRQSLGQGLEFLIYFQGNSAPDKSGLPSDRFSAERTGGSVSTLTIQRTQQEDSAVYLCASSRGLEKGRETQYFGPGTRLLVL.

The chain employs TRBV7-8 and TRBJ2-1, with D tentatively TRBD2 (5 bases). CDR3 size: 16 residues. Germline CDR1 and CDR2: SGHVS and FQNEAQ. The germline V and J ends were trimmed by 3 bases and 2 bases, with 14 bases remaining between them. The DNA of the CDR3 is TGTGCCAGCAGCTTCCTGGCGGATAGCGCCTACAATGAGCAGTTCTTC. Residues: CASSFLADSAYNEQFF. Full variable domain (rest looked up from reference TRBV7-8 and TRBJ2-1): GAGVSQSPRYKVAKRGQDVALRCDPISGHVSLFWYQQALGQGPEFLTYFQNEAQLDKSGLPSDRFFAERPEGSVSTLKIQRTQQEDSAVYLCASSFLADSAYNEQFFGPGTRLTVL.

In its sample, this clone was seen a few times. A read error may produce the germline difference seen at one junction end. This rearrangement joins TRBV19 to TRBJ1-1; D perhaps matches TRBD1 (5 bases). The CDR3 is 12 amino acids. In germline, CDR1 is LNHDA, CDR2 SQIVND (reference sequence). The CDR3 sequence is CASMGGNPEAFF. In nucleotides, the CDR3 is TGTGCCAGTATGGGGGGGAACCCTGAAGCTTTCTTT.